A single sample gave rise to the 6 T cell receptor beta chains below, sequenced in a study of shared clonotypes between healthy human individuals. The table came from immunoSEQ multiplex PCR; TCRdb's copy has only in-frame clones and leaves some out. Of about 1 million clones listed, 60% to 80% were seen once; the top ten hold over 1.3%. Sequencing input: memory CD4+ T cells sorted from blood. The subset is: CD45RA-negative fraction. The origin of the receptors is a man younger than 35 in good health.

This clone has more than one count but fewer than ten. The chain links TRBV6-6 to TRBJ1-5; TRBD1 is a possible D gene (6 bases). The germline V gene has CDR1 MNHNY and CDR2 SVGAGI (reference sequence). Deletions cut 7 bases from V and 2 bases from J, with 12 bases between. CDR3 size: 14 residues. The CDR3 reads CASTTGGGNQPQHF. CDR3 bases: TGTGCCAGCACGACAGGTGGGGGCAATCAGCCCCAGCATTTT.

In DNA form, the CDR3 reads TGTGCCTGGAGTCTAGGGGCCCGCAATCAGCCCCAGCATTTT. Residues: CAWSLGARNQPQHF. The chain uses TRBV30 and TRBJ1-5; D possibly corresponds to TRBD1 (5 bases). Germline V CDR1 and CDR2: GTSNPN, SVGIG (reference sequence). Trimming shortened V by 2 bases and J by 2 bases, and 10 bases separated the two germline ends. This CDR3 has 14 residues.

This clone was seen once. The gene calls are TRBV5-1 and TRBJ2-3; 13 positions match TRBD2. CDR3 length: 17 amino acids. Germline lookup yields CDR1 SGHRS and CDR2 YFSETQ. The V gene end was trimmed by 1 base and the J gene end by 2 bases; junction bases not matched to a gene: 4. The CDR3 loop is CASSLRLAGGYTDTQYF. The CDR3 DNA is TGCGCCAGCAGCTTGAGACTAGCGGGGGGCTACACAGATACGCAGTATTTT.

This chain links TRBV5-6 with TRBJ1-2; no definite D call. The CDR3 totals 16 residues. Deletions cut 5 bases from V and 3 bases from J, with 20 bases between. Germline V gives CDR1 SGHDT, CDR2 YYEEEE. The CDR3 here is CASRRRTAQHHYGYTF. The CDR3 region has the DNA TGTGCCAGCAGACGACGGACGGCCCAGCACCACTATGGCTACACCTTC.

The rearrangement uses TRBV4-2 and TRBJ2-1; D uncertain. Trimming stripped 2 bases from V and 0 bases from J, with 11 bases between. Germline assignment: CDR1 LGHNA and CDR2 YNFKEQ. This CDR3 has 16 amino acids. CDR3 DNA sequence: TGTGCCAGCAGCCAAACTATCTCCCCCTCCTACAATGAGCAGTTCTTC. Its protein is CASSQTISPSYNEQFF.

Details on this clone: At one boundary the junction diverges from the germline segment, which might be a read error. Here the CDR3 DNA reads TGTGCTAGCAGCTTAGGAAGGGGGGCGTACGAGCAGTACTTC. It is translated as CASSLGRGAYEQYF. This sequence joins TRBV7-7 and TRBJ2-7; the D call may be TRBD1 or TRBD2 (6 bases each). This CDR3 spans 14 amino acids. The germline V gene encodes CDR1 SSHAT and CDR2 FNYEAQ (reference sequence).